These 9 T cell receptor beta chains came from one sample sequenced in a study of cytomegalovirus exposure and HLA in healthy donors. A multiplex PCR was run with 60 Vbeta primers and 13 Jbeta primers. The method was immunoSEQ multiplex PCR; TCRdb's version includes in-frame clones alone and lacks a portion of them. This table has some 200,000 clones, over 65% appearing once. The sequencing sample was made of PBMCs. The receptors stem from a woman in her 50s in good health and CMV-seropositive.

The V gene is TRBV7-2, the J gene TRBJ1-5; 8 positions match TRBD1. The CDR3 consists of 15 residues. Germline CDR1 and CDR2: SGHTA and FQGNSA. V shed 2 bases, J shed 4 bases, and the junction held 4 bases outside the gene matches. The CDR3 region is CASSLNRGRNQPQHF. In nucleotides, the CDR3 is TGTGCCAGCAGCTTAAACAGGGGGAGGAATCAGCCCCAGCATTTT.

The chain links TRBV10-3 to TRBJ2-2, with TRBD2 as a possible D gene (6 bases). This CDR3 region has 15 residues. The ends were cut back, 8 bases at V and 0 bases at J, with 13 bases in the middle. Germline V lookup: CDR1 ENHRY, CDR2 SYGVKD. This chain's CDR3 is CAIASGTANTGELFF. In DNA form, the CDR3 reads TGTGCCATCGCATCCGGGACTGCGAACACCGGGGAGCTGTTTTTT.

J is TRBJ2-3 and V is TRBV7-6; 7 nucleotides align to TRBD1. Germline V lookup: CDR1 SGHVS, CDR2 FNYEAQ. The V segment lost 5 bases and the J segment 6 bases; nucleotides outside the gene matches: 5. This CDR3 comprises 13 residues. The CDR3 nucleotides are TGTGCCAGCAGCCCTGACAGGGTCGATACGCAGTATTTT. Translated, it gives CASSPDRVDTQYF. The full variable domain, its missing parts supplied by reference TRBV7-6 and TRBJ2-3, is GAGVSQSPRYKVTKRGQDVALRCDPISGHVSLYWYRQALGQGPEFLTYFNYEAQQDKSGLPNDRFSAERPEGSISTLTIQRTEQRDSAMYRCASSPDRVDTQYFGPGTRLTVL.

V gene TRBV7-3 combines with J gene TRBJ2-6; TRBD2 might be the D (5 bases). The CDR3 covers 16 residues. Germline CDR1 reads SGHTA; CDR2 reads FQGTGA. Trimming shortened V by 1 base and J by 4 bases, and 11 bases separated the two germline ends. The CDR3 DNA follows: TGTGCCAGCAGCTTAATGGCTAGCTCCGGGGCCAACGTCCTGACTTTC. This codes for CASSLMASSGANVLTF.

The chain combines TRBV2 with TRBJ2-3; D is undetermined. This CDR3 contains 13 residues. V gave up 7 bases and J gave up 1 base, with 9 bases separating them. Germline V gene data show CDR1 as SNHLY and CDR2 as FYNNEI. The CDR3 DNA reads as TGTGCCAGCATGTCAGATCGCACAGATACGCAGTATTTT. It yields the protein CASMSDRTDTQYF.

The V call is TRBV6-6, the J call TRBJ2-7, with D possibly TRBD2 on 6 matching bases. V lost 5 bases and J 10 bases, leaving 12 bases between the germline ends. This CDR3 region has 11 residues. Germline V CDR1 and CDR2: MNHNY, SVGAGI (reference sequence). CDR3 sequence (DNA): TGTGCCAGCAGTCCCCGACTAGAACAGTACTTC. Amino acids: CASSPRLEQYF.

The chain carries TRBV10-3 and TRBJ2-2; D not certain. CDR1 is ENHRY, CDR2 SYGVKD, per germline. The V and J ends lost 10 bases and 2 bases respectively, with 8 bases between them. The length of the CDR3 is 12 residues. CDR3 sequence (DNA): TGTGCCACTAGGTACAACACCGGGGAGCTGTTTTTT. Amino acid sequence: CATRYNTGELFF.

V is TRBV5-4 and J is TRBJ1-1; 7 bases map to TRBD1. V shed 4 bases, J shed 11 bases, and the junction held 17 bases outside the gene matches. Germline-derived CDR1 and CDR2 are SGHNT and YYREEE (reference sequence). There are 15 residues in the CDR3. As DNA, the CDR3 is TGTGCCAGCAGCCCAGGGGACAGCGAGGGTAGAACGGCTTTCTTT. This translates into CASSPGDSEGRTAFF.

This clone was detected a few times. The rearrangement links TRBV6-1 to TRBJ1-1; 7 nucleotides line up with TRBD1. V shed 5 bases, J shed 4 bases, and the junction held 7 bases outside the gene matches. In germline, CDR1 is MNHNS, CDR2 SASEGT. This CDR3 is 14 amino acids long. CDR3 loop: CASSSRPGGTEAFF. The DNA for the CDR3 is TGTGCCAGCAGTTCTCGTCCAGGGGGCACTGAAGCTTTCTTT.